This record concerns one T cell receptor (beta chain) sequence. This clone has a single count. Its specific antigen is unknown. Base qualities are not recorded, but no much larger clone differs from it by a single base. This sample is drawn from a study of shared clonotypes between healthy human individuals (TCRdb year 2020). Background on the whole study: Two women and a few men aged 18 to 49 years were included in the cohort. For each donor, CD4 naive and CD4 memory were each given three plates, CD8 naive was given two plates, and CD8 memory was given one plate. Blood TCR repertoires of roughly five healthy adults were deeply sequenced to estimate repertoire size and the extent of clonotype sharing between individuals. Libraries were prepared and TCR repertoires were sequenced by different laboratories using diverse techniques, in order to increase sequencing depth and limit assay-specific biases. Leukapheresis yielded between about 0.94 and 9 billion PBMCs per donor. General conclusions and limits of the study: Even with the large sequencing depth, rarefaction of the sorted-subset datasets indicated that sequencing was incomplete. Sampling was restricted to blood, and TCR repertoires in tissues likely differ from the TCR repertoires found in blood. Estimated clonotype richness was generally larger for naive than for memory subsets. Compared with non-shared clonotypes, the clonotypes found in all four sorted-subset donors had higher generation probabilities. Sharing across four donors was observed for roughly 5% of naive CD4, 3% to 4% of naive CD8, 2.3% of memory CD4, and around 0.4% of memory CD8 clonotypes. Pairwise subsampling indicated that sequencing depth was expected to affect the degree of clonotype sharing among donors. Because the study included only a small number of donors, the genetic and exposure-history diversity represented was limited.

Donors were healthy HIV-negative adults with no recently reported acute infections or vaccinations. Every donor was a Caucasian adult residing in Nashville, Tennessee, USA. CD4+ T cells were enriched by magnetic negative selection; naive cells were then positively selected on CD45RA, and the negative fraction formed the memory subset. After blood collection by leukapheresis, PBMCs were isolated using Ficoll-Histopaque density gradient centrifugation and then cryopreserved in the vapor phase of liquid nitrogen. Purity and quantity of every magnetically sorted T cell population were checked by analytical flow cytometry. Genomic DNA was isolated from each sorted fraction and quantified by UV absorbance on a Nanodrop 2000c. Spanning cysteine to phenylalanine, the CDR3 consists of 11 amino acids. Only CDR3 DNA is held: 33 bases, read in frame from base 1. The V end loses 8 bases and the J end loses 4 bases, and a stretch of 9 bases separates them. Reading the germline V gene gives CDR1 SQVTM and CDR2 ANQGSEA.

Using the deep immunoSEQ assay, multiplex PCR amplified TCR CDR3 regions from genomic DNA. For each cell subset, the extracted genomic DNA was distributed evenly across all wells of several immunoSEQ 96-well plates, and each plate served as one replicate. For sorted subsets, roughly 200 ng genomic DNA, equal to 30,000 to 35,000 T cell genomes, was loaded into each replicate PCR. Purified libraries were measured with a Qubit 3.0 fluorometer, size-checked on a Bioanalyzer 2100, and measured again with the KAPA Library Quantification kit. Every immunoSEQ 96-well plate was sequenced on a separate single-read 150-cycle Illumina NextSeq 550 flow cell. Under the source paper's analysis protocol: Because the immunoSEQ output held only junctional sequences and lacked quality scores, the filtering could not match the filtering applied to full-length reads. Sequences were annotated with PyIR, a Python wrapper for IgBLAST v1.9, using IMGT germline references to assign V/J genes and CDR3. Reads were filtered out if the reads had weak V/J assignments (E-value above 1e-6), no CDR3, stop codons, out-of-frame junctions, or ambiguous translated residues. V3J clonotypes were defined by identical inferred V gene, J gene, and CDR3 amino acid sequence. Percentage overlap between repertoires was calculated by dividing the number of shared unique clonotypes by the size of the smaller repertoire. Repertoire richness was assessed with RTK rarefaction, the Chao1 estimator, and Recon v2.1 estimates of unobserved clonotypes. Generation probabilities were computed with OLGA for all TCRbeta clonotypes obtained by the gDNA method from several donors. This is the immuneACCESS table as TCRdb keeps it, with only in-frame sequences that have V and J called. A part of the clones is gone; compared with another copy, unresolved V genes explain less than half, and the rest is unexplained. For V, J and clone size, that table is used; D and trimming come from the DNA. Recorded for this sample are over 1.5 million clones; approximately 98% of them occurred a single time. 0.45% of the sample belongs to the ten largest clones.

The specimen sequenced was naive CD4+ T cells sorted from blood. The meaning of the sample's cell subset or site label: CD45RA+ positively selected. The receptor's source is a man under 40 in good health. Rearrangement joined TRBV29-1 to TRBJ2-1; a tentative D call is TRBD1 (6 bases match). The CDR3 loop reads CSTDRYNEQFF. The DNA sequence follows: TGCAGCACGGACAGATACAATGAGCAGTTCTTC.